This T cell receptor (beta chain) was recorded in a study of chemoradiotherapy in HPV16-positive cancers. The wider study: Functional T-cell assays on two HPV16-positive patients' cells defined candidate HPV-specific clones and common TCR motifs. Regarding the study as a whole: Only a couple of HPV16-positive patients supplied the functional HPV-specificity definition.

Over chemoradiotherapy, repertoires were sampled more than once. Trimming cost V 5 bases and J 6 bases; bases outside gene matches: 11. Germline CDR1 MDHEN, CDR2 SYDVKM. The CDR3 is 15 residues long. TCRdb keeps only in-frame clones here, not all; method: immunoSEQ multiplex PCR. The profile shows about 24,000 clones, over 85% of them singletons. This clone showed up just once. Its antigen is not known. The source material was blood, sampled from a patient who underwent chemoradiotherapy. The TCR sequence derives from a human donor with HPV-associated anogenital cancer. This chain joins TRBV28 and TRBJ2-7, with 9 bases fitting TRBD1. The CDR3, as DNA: TGTGCCAGCAGTCCTTCCGGGACAGGGATACCCGAGCAGTACTTC. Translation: CASSPSGTGIPEQYF.